This T cell receptor (beta chain) was recorded in a study of T cell responses to AZD1222 COVID-19 vaccine. The wider study: Pooling was applied to second doses at about 4 or about 12 weeks. Study findings and constraints: Spike-specific TCR repertoires showed rising breadth and depth after two AZD1222 doses. Donors, mostly white British, included more females; clonal diversity was possibly underestimated.

Germline trimming cut 8 bases from V and 7 bases from J; bases unmatched to any gene: 12. The CDR3 runs 17 residues. Germline lookup yields CDR1 MNHEY and CDR2 SMNVEV (reference sequence). Using immunoSEQ multiplex PCR, the repertoire was profiled, and TCRdb retains in-frame clones only, with some absent. Found here are 150,000 or so clones, about nine tenths of them singletons; the top ten hold approximately 20%. With regard to this clone: What it binds is unknown.

The sequence came from an adult in good health. This specimen was peripheral blood, taken on day 0 of AZD1222 vaccination. The chain combines TRBV27 with TRBJ2-1, with 15 bases fitting TRBD2. The CDR3 region is CASLGLAGGPSGNEQFF. CDR3 coding DNA: TGTGCCAGCCTGGGACTAGCGGGGGGCCCATCGGGTAATGAGCAGTTCTTC.